This T cell receptor beta chain was found in a study of OX40 agonist ivuxolimab in advanced cancers. In the study overall: Earlier anti-PD-1, anti-PD-L1 or anti-CTLA-4 therapy was permitted; 40% had received some.

Profiled with immunoSEQ multiplex PCR; TCRdb holds only in-frame clones, not every one. The sample contains approximately 30,000 clones, just under 80% of which appear only once. The V end lost 4 bases, the J end lost 0 bases, and 4 bases lay between the germline ends. Germline assignment: CDR1 WSHSY and CDR2 SAAADI. This CDR3 is built from 13 residues. The chain carries TRBV10-2 and TRBJ2-4; D unclear. The source of this sequence is an adult with an advanced solid tumor such as melanoma, head and neck, liver or kidney cancer. The sample here was CD4+ or CD8+ T cells sorted from blood, taken in a trial of the OX40 agonist ivuxolimab. CDR3 amino acids: CASSGGAKNIQYF. The CDR3 nucleotides read TGCGCCAGCAGTGGTGGAGCCAAAAACATTCAGTACTTC.